This T cell receptor beta chain was sequenced for a study of Graves' ophthalmopathy and Graves' hyperthyroidism. Points from the study as a whole: The model's ophthalmopathy progression predictions had 55% to 71% sensitivity and roughly 72% specificity.

Aged 18 to 65, hyperthyroidism patients had been newly diagnosed, with under 2 months' duration. Other autoimmune diseases, uncontrolled infections, pregnancy or lactation ruled patients out of participation. This clonotype was picked up many times. The antigen is unknown. RNA transcripts provided the template for amplifying TCR beta CDR3 regions. HTBI-primed first-round RT-PCR preceded second-round multiplex PCR. In TCRdb, the multiplex PCR reads were re-called with MiXCR into one record per CDR3 protein. Among 580,000 or so distinct CDR3 sequences listed, approximately 37% were seen once. Germline loops: CDR1 SNHLY, CDR2 FYNNEI. V was clipped by 8 bases and J by 5 bases, with 19 bases between them. CDR3 length: 14 amino acids.

The V call is TRBV2, the J call TRBJ2-7; no clear D gene. The receptor was isolated from an adult man with Graves' hyperthyroidism. Sequenced: peripheral blood or thyroid tissue (not recorded which). In nucleotides, the CDR3 is TGTGCCAGCGCGGCTACATTGGGTATGGACGAGCAGTACTTC. The encoded protein is CASAATLGMDEQYF.